This T cell receptor beta chain appears in the sequencing data of a study of circulating and synovial CD4+ cells in juvenile arthritis. Study-level points and caveats: Deeper sequencing increased measured overlap with synovial clonotypes.

Assay: immunoSEQ multiplex PCR; the TCRdb copy retains only in-frame clones and omits some. The table records 39,000 or so clones, 94% of them present only once. Germline-derived CDR1 and CDR2 are SGHNT and YYREEE (reference sequence). The J segment lost 1 base and the V segment lost 3 bases, leaving 6 bases of the junction unmatched. The CDR3 extends over 17 amino acids. With regard to this clone: Its antigen remains unidentified.

The chain employs TRBV5-4 and TRBJ2-7, with 14 bases that match TRBD2. This receptor was taken from a human donor with juvenile idiopathic arthritis. The sample consisted of CD4+ T cells from blood. The CDR3 is CASSSWTSGGTSYEQYF. In nucleotides, the CDR3 is TGTGCCAGCAGCTCTTGGACTAGCGGGGGGACATCCTACGAGCAGTACTTC.